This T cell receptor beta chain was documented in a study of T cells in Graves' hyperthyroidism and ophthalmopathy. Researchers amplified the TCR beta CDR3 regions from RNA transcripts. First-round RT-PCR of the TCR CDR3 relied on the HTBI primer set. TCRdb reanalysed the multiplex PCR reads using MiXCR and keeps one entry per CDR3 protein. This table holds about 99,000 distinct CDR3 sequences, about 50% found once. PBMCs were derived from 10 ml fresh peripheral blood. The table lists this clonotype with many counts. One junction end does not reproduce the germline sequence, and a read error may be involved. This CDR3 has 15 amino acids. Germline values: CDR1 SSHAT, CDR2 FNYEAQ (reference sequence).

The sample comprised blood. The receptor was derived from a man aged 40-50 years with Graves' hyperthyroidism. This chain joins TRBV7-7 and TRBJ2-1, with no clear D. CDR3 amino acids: CASSLDLLGYNEQFF. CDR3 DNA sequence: TGTGCTAGCAGCTTAGATTTGCTGGGCTACAATGAGCAGTTCTTC.